These 13 T cell receptor beta chains originate from one sample sequenced in a study of blood T cell repertoires in COVID-19. TCRdb keeps only in-frame clones here, not all; method: immunoSEQ multiplex PCR. In the table there are 150,000 to 200,000 clones, about 88% of which are singletons. The specimen sequenced was peripheral blood. The receptors originated from a man aged 18 to 29 with acute or convalescent COVID-19.

This sequence joins TRBV2 and TRBJ1-5; 7 nucleotides match TRBD1. CDR1 SNHLY and CDR2 FYNNEI come from the germline V gene. V gave up 3 bases and J gave up 2 bases; unmatched junction bases: 7. The length of the CDR3 is 16 residues. The CDR3 loop is CASSESTGSGNQPQHF. The CDR3 DNA reads TGTGCCAGCAGTGAGTCGACAGGGTCGGGCAATCAGCCCCAGCATTTT.

CDR3 DNA sequence: TGCGCCAGCAGTCCCGGACAGGTTTCAACCCAAGAGACCCAGTACTTC. Encoded protein: CASSPGQVSTQETQYF. The J gene is TRBJ2-5, the V gene TRBV10-1; 7 positions match TRBD1. V trimming: 5 bases; J trimming: 1 base; junction bases outside the gene matches: 10. The CDR3 contains 16 residues. Germline values: CDR1 WNHNN, CDR2 SYGVQD (reference sequence).

CDR3 amino acids: CASSLANRGTEAFF. CDR3 DNA: TGCGCCAGCAGCTTGGCGAACAGGGGCACTGAAGCTTTCTTT. The V gene is TRBV5-1, the J gene TRBJ1-1; 7 bases map to TRBD1. The V gene end was trimmed by 0 bases and the J gene end by 4 bases; junction bases not matched to a gene: 3. The germline gives CDR1 SGHRS, CDR2 YFSETQ. This CDR3 has 14 amino acids. The entire variable domain, with the rest obtained from reference TRBV5-1 and TRBJ1-1, is as follows: KAGVTQTPRYLIKTRGQQVTLSCSPISGHRSVSWYQQTPGQGLQFLFEYFSETQRNKGNFPGRFSGRQFSNSRSEMNVSTLELGDSALYLCASSLANRGTEAFFGQGTRLTVV.

CDR3 coding DNA: TGTGCCAGCAGCGTAGGTTCTCAGGGGTATAATTCACCCCTCCACTTT. It is translated as CASSVGSQGYNSPLHF. The chain couples TRBV9 to TRBJ1-6, with D perhaps matching TRBD1 (6 bases). Trimming removed 0 bases at V and 4 bases at J, with 11 bases between. The CDR3 totals 16 residues. Per the germline V gene, CDR1 is SGDLS and CDR2 is YYNGEE.

The chain has TRBV28 and TRBJ2-1, with TRBD2 identical over 13 bases. Germline V CDR1 and CDR2: MDHEN, SYDVKM. Trimming removed 8 bases from V and 3 bases from J; junction bases left unmatched: 13. The CDR3 consists of 18 residues. The CDR3 here is CASCPGLAGPSRYNEQFF. In DNA, the CDR3 is TGTGCCAGCTGTCCGGGACTAGCGGGGCCAAGTCGCTACAATGAGCAGTTCTTC.

Points on this clone: Other DNA sequences in this sample translate to the same CDR3. The genes are TRBV15 and TRBJ2-7; D is unclear. Germline CDR1 reads LNHNV; CDR2 reads YYDKDF (reference sequence). The CDR3 length is 13 residues. V was clipped by 0 bases and J by 3 bases, with 6 bases between them. The CDR3 sequence: CATSRDRYYEQYF. In DNA, the CDR3 is TGTGCCACCAGCAGAGACAGGTACTACGAGCAGTACTTC.

V and J are TRBV7-2 and TRBJ2-1; 10 bases match TRBD1. Germline CDR1 and CDR2: SGHTA and FQGNSA. Trimming cost V 1 base and J 8 bases; bases outside gene matches: 8. The CDR3 totals 16 residues. This CDR3 is CASSLDDRGPVDEQFF. CDR3 DNA sequence: TGTGCCAGCAGCTTAGACGACAGGGGGCCGGTTGATGAGCAGTTCTTC.

This clone came up once. The chain links TRBV15 to TRBJ2-4; 7 bases line up with TRBD1. Germline lookup yields CDR1 LNHNV and CDR2 YYDKDF (reference sequence). The junction had 7 bases not matched to a gene; V was cut back by 3 bases and J by 2 bases. The CDR3 sequence is 16 residues long. CDR3 residues: CATSRPGQRTKNIQYF. The CDR3 coding sequence is TGTGCCACCAGCAGGCCGGGACAGAGAACCAAAAACATTCAGTACTTC.

The chain links TRBV2 to TRBJ1-2, with a weak D call TRBD1 (6 bases). Germline V CDR1 and CDR2: SNHLY, FYNNEI. This CDR3 has 16 amino acids. Trimming removed 7 bases at V and 1 base at J, with 19 bases between. CDR3 coding DNA: TGTGCCAGCAACGAGGCAGGGGAAGCGTTTAACTATGGCTACACCTTC. Protein product: CASNEAGEAFNYGYTF.

The V call is TRBV24-1, the J call TRBJ1-2; 9 nucleotides align to TRBD1. With V trimmed by 4 bases and J by 5 bases, 4 bases remained unmatched. Germline V gene sequence: CDR1 KGHDR, CDR2 SFDVKD. This CDR3 has 14 residues. The CDR3 is CATSEDGTGYGYTF. The CDR3 DNA sequence: TGTGCCACCAGTGAGGACGGGACAGGGTATGGCTACACCTTC.

CDR3 sequence (DNA): TGTGCCAGCAGCCCCAGCAGCGGGGTAGGGAGGGAGACCCAGTACTTC. Protein: CASSPSSGVGRETQYF. The chain carries TRBV11-2 and TRBJ2-5, with 7 bases matching TRBD2. The CDR3 has 16 residues. J lost 5 bases, V lost 5 bases, and 14 bases had no gene match. In germline, CDR1 is SGHAT, CDR2 FQNNGV.

This clone was recorded a few times. V usage is TRBV19 and J usage is TRBJ1-1, with a tentative D call TRBD1 (6 bases). The germline V and J ends were trimmed by 5 bases and 0 bases, with 25 bases remaining between them. The germline V gene has CDR1 LNHDA and CDR2 SQIVND (reference sequence). The CDR3 extends over 19 amino acids. Written as DNA, the CDR3 is TGTGCCAGTAGTCCCCCGGGTGACAGGCAAGGAGCCATGAACACTGAAGCTTTCTTT. The encoded protein is CASSPPGDRQGAMNTEAFF.

Concerning this clone itself: Different DNA sequences within this sample yield the same CDR3. The gene calls are TRBV5-4 and TRBJ2-3, with D tentatively TRBD2 (6 bases). The V and J ends lost 4 bases and 2 bases respectively, with 14 bases between them. The germline V gene has CDR1 SGHNT and CDR2 YYREEE (reference sequence). This CDR3 contains 15 residues. The CDR3 coding sequence is TGTGCCAGCAGCCCCGGGACTGGATCCACAGATACGCAGTATTTT. Encoded protein: CASSPGTGSTDTQYF.